A selection of T cell receptor beta chains follows, all from one sample in a study of blood T cell repertoires in COVID-19. Measured with immunoSEQ multiplex PCR; TCRdb has only the in-frame clones, and not every one. This table holds about 230,000 clones, 80% to 90% found once. Sequencing used peripheral blood. These TCRs come from a man in his forties with acute or convalescent COVID-19. The CDR3 runs from the conserved cysteine through the conserved F or W. The order of the fields is clone size, D gene, J gene, V gene, CDR3 DNA, CDR3 protein. The D gene is left open where the match is weak. Size values are once, few and many counts, or a class for expanded clones, and some rows have none.

abundance: .; d_gene: TRBD1; j_gene: TRBJ1-6; v_gene: TRBV5-1; CDR3nt: TGCGCCAGCAGCCCCTCGGACAGGGGGGAATCACCCCTCCACTTT; CDR3aa: CASSPSDRGESPLHF
abundance: .; d_gene: .; j_gene: TRBJ1-1; v_gene: TRBV3-1/TRBV3-2; CDR3nt: TGTGCCAGCAGCCGCCAACCGGGGACTGAAGCTTTCTTT; CDR3aa: CASSRQPGTEAFF
abundance: .; d_gene: .; j_gene: TRBJ1-5; v_gene: TRBV6-9; CDR3nt: TGTGCCAGCACTTACGAGGATGAGCCCCAGCATTTT; CDR3aa: CASTYEDEPQHF
abundance: .; d_gene: TRBD2; j_gene: TRBJ2-3; v_gene: TRBV13; CDR3nt: TGTGCCAGCAGCCCCGGACTAGCGGGGTGGAATACGCAGTATTTT; CDR3aa: CASSPGLAGWNTQYF
abundance: .; d_gene: .; j_gene: TRBJ2-2; v_gene: TRBV1; CDR3nt: TGCACCAGCAGCGCTTATGTGACAGGGCGGGGGAACACCGGGGAGCTGTTTTTT; CDR3aa: CTSSAYVTGRGNTGELFF
abundance: .; d_gene: .; j_gene: TRBJ1-2; v_gene: TRBV6-1; CDR3nt: TGTGCCAGCAGTGAAGCGTACTGGTATGGCTACACCTTC; CDR3aa: CASSEAYWYGYTF
abundance: few; d_gene: .; j_gene: TRBJ1-5; v_gene: TRBV5-8; CDR3nt: TGTGCCAGCAGCTTTCCGACAGCCCAGCATTTT; CDR3aa: CASSFPTAQHF
abundance: .; d_gene: .; j_gene: TRBJ1-4; v_gene: TRBV7-9; CDR3nt: TGTGCCAGCAGCCTTAACAGGGTTGAGACTAATGAAAAACTGTTTTTT; CDR3aa: CASSLNRVETNEKLFF
abundance: once; d_gene: .; j_gene: TRBJ2-2; v_gene: TRBV19; CDR3nt: TGTGCCAGTAGTATAGTAATCGGGGGTACCACCGGGGAGCTGTTTTTT; CDR3aa: CASSIVIGGTTGELFF
abundance: .; d_gene: .; j_gene: TRBJ1-6; v_gene: TRBV30; CDR3nt: TGTGCCTGGAGTGTACCACAGAATAATTCACCCCTCCACTTT; CDR3aa: CAWSVPQNNSPLHF
abundance: .; d_gene: .; j_gene: TRBJ2-5; v_gene: TRBV12-5; CDR3nt: TGTGCTAGTGGTTCCCGCCGGGGGGCTTATGAGACCCAGTACTTC; CDR3aa: CASGSRRGAYETQYF
abundance: .; d_gene: .; j_gene: TRBJ1-3; v_gene: TRBV10-3; CDR3nt: TGTGCCATCAGGGACGGAGGAACAGGAAACACCATATATTTT; CDR3aa: CAIRDGGTGNTIYF
abundance: once; d_gene: TRBD2; j_gene: TRBJ2-7; v_gene: TRBV6-5; CDR3nt: TGTGCCAGCAGTTACCCCATGACTAGCGGGGGGATCGAGCAGTACTTC; CDR3aa: CASSYPMTSGGIEQYF
abundance: .; d_gene: .; j_gene: TRBJ2-1; v_gene: TRBV6-5; CDR3nt: TGTGCCAGCAGTTTCAAAAATGAGCAGTTCTTC; CDR3aa: CASSFKNEQFF
abundance: .; d_gene: .; j_gene: TRBJ1-2; v_gene: TRBV21-1; CDR3nt: TGTGCCAGCAGCACCGACAGGGAGCGGGGCTACACCTTC; CDR3aa: CASSTDRERGYTF
abundance: .; d_gene: .; j_gene: TRBJ2-5; v_gene: TRBV11-1; CDR3nt: TGTGCCAGCAGCTTCGACACTAGTGAGACCCAGTACTTC; CDR3aa: CASSFDTSETQYF
abundance: .; d_gene: .; j_gene: TRBJ1-4; v_gene: TRBV9; CDR3nt: TGTGCCAGCAGCCCGAGGATGGGAGGTGGGAAGGAAAAACTGTTTTTT; CDR3aa: CASSPRMGGGKEKLFF
abundance: .; d_gene: .; j_gene: TRBJ1-3; v_gene: TRBV5-3; CDR3nt: TGTGCCAGAAGCCAGGGGAATGCCGGAAACACCATATATTTT; CDR3aa: CARSQGNAGNTIYF
abundance: few; d_gene: TRBD1; j_gene: TRBJ2-1; v_gene: TRBV13; CDR3nt: TGTGCCAGCGTCCCCGGGACAGCCTACAATGAGCAGTTCTTC; CDR3aa: CASVPGTAYNEQFF
abundance: once; d_gene: .; j_gene: TRBJ2-1; v_gene: TRBV9; CDR3nt: TGTGCCAGCAATTATGGGGGGAGCTCCTACAATGAGCAGTTCTTC; CDR3aa: CASNYGGSSYNEQFF
abundance: .; d_gene: TRBD1; j_gene: TRBJ2-3; v_gene: TRBV19; CDR3nt: TGTGCCAGTAGTACCGCCGGGACAGGGTCGAGAGATACGCAGTATTTT; CDR3aa: CASSTAGTGSRDTQYF
abundance: .; d_gene: TRBD1; j_gene: TRBJ2-1; v_gene: TRBV9; CDR3nt: TGTGCCAGCAGCGTAGCCCCCGTAAGGGGGCGTTGGAATGAGCAGTTCTTC; CDR3aa: CASSVAPVRGRWNEQFF
abundance: .; d_gene: .; j_gene: TRBJ1-2; v_gene: TRBV6-5; CDR3nt: TGTGCCAGCAGTCGCCGACCAGACAACGACTATGGCTACACCTTC; CDR3aa: CASSRRPDNDYGYTF
abundance: .; d_gene: .; j_gene: TRBJ1-5; v_gene: TRBV2; CDR3nt: TGTGCCAGCAGGGCCCGCACAGGCCTAGATCAGCCCCAGCATTTT; CDR3aa: CASRARTGLDQPQHF
abundance: .; d_gene: TRBD2; j_gene: TRBJ2-3; v_gene: TRBV19; CDR3nt: TGTGCCAGTAGTGTGGGACTAGCGGGGGCCTCGAAGACCACAGATACGCAGTATTTT; CDR3aa: CASSVGLAGASKTTDTQYF
abundance: once; d_gene: TRBD1; j_gene: TRBJ2-7; v_gene: TRBV6-6; CDR3nt: TGTGCCAGCAGCCCACAGGGGCCGAGATTGGGGGAGCAGTACTTC; CDR3aa: CASSPQGPRLGEQYF
abundance: .; d_gene: .; j_gene: TRBJ1-3; v_gene: TRBV30; CDR3nt: TGTGCCTGGAGTCCACGAGGCGGTGGAAACACCATATATTTT; CDR3aa: CAWSPRGGGNTIYF
abundance: .; d_gene: TRBD1; j_gene: TRBJ2-1; v_gene: TRBV6-6; CDR3nt: TGTGCCAGCAGTCCCAAAGTAAGGACAGGGTTTTTTTCTGGTGAGCAGTTCTTC; CDR3aa: CASSPKVRTGFFSGEQFF
abundance: .; d_gene: .; j_gene: TRBJ1-5; v_gene: TRBV24-1; CDR3nt: TGTGCCACCAGTGGAGGGTCTTATAGCAATCAGCCCCAGCATTTT; CDR3aa: CATSGGSYSNQPQHF
abundance: .; d_gene: .; j_gene: TRBJ1-3; v_gene: TRBV12-3/TRBV12-4; CDR3nt: TGTGCCAGCAGTTTAGTCGGGGTAAACACCATATATTTT; CDR3aa: CASSLVGVNTIYF
abundance: .; d_gene: .; j_gene: TRBJ1-5; v_gene: TRBV6-1; CDR3nt: TGTGCCAGCAGTGAAGCCAGGGGTATCAATCAGCCCCAGCATTTT; CDR3aa: CASSEARGINQPQHF
abundance: .; d_gene: TRBD1; j_gene: TRBJ1-2; v_gene: TRBV7-2; CDR3nt: TGTGCCAGCAGCTTCGACAGGGGGGTAGGCTATGGCTACACCTTC; CDR3aa: CASSFDRGVGYGYTF
abundance: .; d_gene: .; j_gene: TRBJ1-2; v_gene: TRBV5-5; CDR3nt: TGTGCCAGCAGCTTAAGGGGACATAACTATGGCTACACCTTC; CDR3aa: CASSLRGHNYGYTF
abundance: .; d_gene: .; j_gene: TRBJ1-1; v_gene: TRBV6-5; CDR3nt: TGTGCCAGCAGTTACTCGTTCGGGAGTGAAGCTTTCTTT; CDR3aa: CASSYSFGSEAFF
abundance: once; d_gene: TRBD1; j_gene: TRBJ1-2; v_gene: TRBV25-1; CDR3nt: TGTGCCAGCAGCCCGAGGCGGGACAGGGGGCACTCTAACTATGGCTACACCTTC; CDR3aa: CASSPRRDRGHSNYGYTF
abundance: .; d_gene: TRBD1; j_gene: TRBJ1-2; v_gene: TRBV5-4; CDR3nt: TGTGCCAGCAGCTCTCCGGACAGGGACTATGGCTACACCTTC; CDR3aa: CASSSPDRDYGYTF
abundance: .; d_gene: .; j_gene: TRBJ1-1; v_gene: TRBV10-3; CDR3nt: TGTGCCATCACTGAAGGCAGGGAAACCGAAGCTTTCTTT; CDR3aa: CAITEGRETEAFF
abundance: .; d_gene: TRBD1; j_gene: TRBJ1-6; v_gene: TRBV18; CDR3nt: TGTGCCAGCTCACTAGGACAGGGCTGGAATTCACCCCTCCACTTT; CDR3aa: CASSLGQGWNSPLHF
abundance: .; d_gene: TRBD1; j_gene: TRBJ1-6; v_gene: TRBV6-1; CDR3nt: TGTGCCAGCAGTGAACAGGGGGCAATTTCACCCCTCCACTTT; CDR3aa: CASSEQGAISPLHF
abundance: .; d_gene: TRBD1; j_gene: TRBJ1-2; v_gene: TRBV5-4; CDR3nt: TGTGCCAGCAGCGTGGGACAGGCCTATGGCTACACCTTC; CDR3aa: CASSVGQAYGYTF
abundance: .; d_gene: TRBD1; j_gene: TRBJ1-3; v_gene: TRBV5-8; CDR3nt: TGTGCCAGCAGCATCTTGACAGGGGGGACTGGAAACACCATATATTTT; CDR3aa: CASSILTGGTGNTIYF
abundance: .; d_gene: .; j_gene: TRBJ1-2; v_gene: TRBV24-1; CDR3nt: TGTGCCATCTCCGAGGGCGATAATGGCTACACCTTC; CDR3aa: CAISEGDNGYTF
abundance: .; d_gene: TRBD1; j_gene: TRBJ1-3; v_gene: TRBV7-2; CDR3nt: TGTGCCAGCAGCCACTGGGACAGGGGGAGTGGAAACACCATATATTTT; CDR3aa: CASSHWDRGSGNTIYF
abundance: .; d_gene: .; j_gene: TRBJ1-1; v_gene: TRBV7-2; CDR3nt: TGTGCCAGCAGCTTAGTGTCCCAAAAGGGGACTGAAGCTTTCTTT; CDR3aa: CASSLVSQKGTEAFF
abundance: .; d_gene: .; j_gene: TRBJ2-5; v_gene: TRBV11-3; CDR3nt: TGTGCCAGCAGCTTAGACCAGGGGACCCAGTACTTC; CDR3aa: CASSLDQGTQYF
abundance: .; d_gene: .; j_gene: TRBJ2-6; v_gene: TRBV5-1; CDR3nt: TGCGCCAGCAGCTCAGGGATTTACTCTGGGGCCAACGTCCTGACTTTC; CDR3aa: CASSSGIYSGANVLTF
abundance: .; d_gene: TRBD1; j_gene: TRBJ1-4; v_gene: TRBV15; CDR3nt: TGTGCCACCAGCAGACGTACTGCGGACAGGATGAGGGAAAAACTGTTTTTT; CDR3aa: CATSRRTADRMREKLFF
abundance: .; d_gene: TRBD2; j_gene: TRBJ2-5; v_gene: TRBV9; CDR3nt: TGTGCCAGCAGCCCGGGGGCGCGGGGGGGCCAAGAGACCCAGTACTTC; CDR3aa: CASSPGARGGQETQYF
abundance: .; d_gene: TRBD1; j_gene: TRBJ2-2; v_gene: TRBV5-6; CDR3nt: TGTGCCAGCAGCACCCAGACAGGGTGGACCGGGGAGCTGTTTTTT; CDR3aa: CASSTQTGWTGELFF
abundance: once; d_gene: .; j_gene: TRBJ1-5; v_gene: TRBV12-3/TRBV12-4; CDR3nt: TGTGCCAGCAGCATGGGGGGTTTCCAGCCCCAGCATTTT; CDR3aa: CASSMGGFQPQHF
abundance: .; d_gene: .; j_gene: TRBJ2-7; v_gene: TRBV21-1; CDR3nt: TGTGCCAGCAGCGCGCGGGACAGCTACGAGCAGTACTTC; CDR3aa: CASSARDSYEQYF
abundance: few; d_gene: TRBD1; j_gene: TRBJ1-2; v_gene: TRBV2; CDR3nt: TGTGCCAGCAGTTTAGACAGGGGGCAATCGGGAGGCTACACCTTC; CDR3aa: CASSLDRGQSGGYTF
abundance: .; d_gene: .; j_gene: TRBJ1-1; v_gene: TRBV5-1; CDR3nt: TGCGCCAGCAGCCTGGAAGTTGCACAGAGACCTGAAGCTTTCTTT; CDR3aa: CASSLEVAQRPEAFF
abundance: .; d_gene: .; j_gene: TRBJ1-5; v_gene: TRBV7-9; CDR3nt: TGTGCCAGCAGCTTTCAAGGGGCAGTCAATCAGCCCCAGCATTTT; CDR3aa: CASSFQGAVNQPQHF
abundance: few; d_gene: TRBD1; j_gene: TRBJ1-4; v_gene: TRBV30; CDR3nt: TGTGCCTGGCATTCTGGACAGGGGAATGAAAAACTGTTTTTT; CDR3aa: CAWHSGQGNEKLFF
abundance: .; d_gene: .; j_gene: TRBJ2-7; v_gene: TRBV12-3/TRBV12-4; CDR3nt: TGTGCCAGCAGTGTTGGGCCCTACGAGCAGTACTTC; CDR3aa: CASSVGPYEQYF
abundance: .; d_gene: .; j_gene: TRBJ1-4; v_gene: TRBV4-3; CDR3nt: TGCGCCAGCAGCCAAGATGGGAGCGGGGTTATGAGTGAAAAACTGTTTTTT; CDR3aa: CASSQDGSGVMSEKLFF
abundance: .; d_gene: .; j_gene: TRBJ1-1; v_gene: TRBV11-1; CDR3nt: TGTGCCAGCAGCGATCAAGGGGAAATGAACACTGAAGCTTTCTTT; CDR3aa: CASSDQGEMNTEAFF
abundance: .; d_gene: TRBD1; j_gene: TRBJ2-7; v_gene: TRBV10-2; CDR3nt: TGCGCCAGCAGCGCCCCGGGACAGGGAACCTACGAGCAGTACTTC; CDR3aa: CASSAPGQGTYEQYF